This T cell receptor (beta chain) is from a study of blood T cell repertoires in COVID-19. On the study more broadly: From T cells, B-cell-depleted T cells, or PBMCs came the material, which was cDNA or gDNA.

The participants were between about 18 and 95 years old and came from under 25 US areas. Recovered status applied to Cohort 3 donors who had two consecutive negative PCRs. It also applied to those with clearance or with symptom resolution. The germline V gene encodes CDR1 WSHSY and CDR2 SAAADI. The CDR3 is 15 residues long. Trimming cost V 0 bases and J 3 bases, with 12 bases left between them. Original data processing: The assay estimated nucleated cells by amplifying reference gene primers. Assay: immunoSEQ multiplex PCR; the TCRdb copy retains only in-frame clones and omits some. D and trimming were read from the DNA, whereas the V and J calls and clone size are those reported in that table. The repertoire consists of roughly 300,000 clones, with about nine tenths occurring once and the leading ten covering about 4.2%.

The sequence was collected from a man in his thirties or forties who had recovered from COVID-19. The rearrangement uses TRBV10-2 and TRBJ2-7; D gene uncertain. Sequencing was carried out using PBMCs or T cells enriched from blood (not recorded which). CDR3 sequence (DNA): TGCGCCAGCAGTGAGTCGGCAGGCGCCATCTACGAGCAGTACTTC. The encoded protein is CASSESAGAIYEQYF.